This T cell receptor (beta chain) was recorded in a study of T-cell reconstitution after alpha-beta-depleted transplantation in children (dated by TCRdb to 2016 to 2017). As for the study more broadly: Using TCR repertoire profiling, the study quantitatively followed how T-cell immune reconstitution unfolded in children after TCRalphabeta/CD19-depleted allogeneic hematopoietic cell transplantation. The full study reports these points: About two months after transplant, the apparently early recovery of alphabetaT-cell counts reportedly depended on just several hundred clones that had expanded rapidly and came from non-depleted graft cells. In some patients, the high TCRbeta diversity seen at day 60 was put down to recipient T cells and intrathymic progenitors that had survived conditioning. Over the following months the frequencies of hyperexpanded clones went down, and after one year T-cell counts and TCRbeta diversity were mostly credited to newly produced T cells.

Comments on this clonotype: It has no known antigen specificity. No base quality information exists; no much larger clone differs at one position.

Trimming at the junction amounts to 3 bases on V and 8 bases on J, and the germline ends lie 16 bases apart. Measured from the cysteine to the phenylalanine, the CDR3 is 13 residues long. Left in the record is the CDR3 DNA by itself, 39 bases read in frame from the first base. Sequences SQVTM (CDR1) and ANQGSEA (CDR2) are obtained from the germline V gene. Interpreted using the paper, the treatment or condition label stands for: allogeneic hematopoietic cell transplantation with graft depleted of TCRalphabeta T cells and CD19 B cells. TCRalphabeta/CD19-depleted allogeneic hematopoietic cell grafts were given to the transplant recipients, all of whom were children. The library was made by PCR. Sequencing took place on an Illumina HiSeq 2500. Molecular barcoding was employed in the preparation of TCR libraries, with unique molecular identifiers being used to normalize TCRbeta repertoire quantification. TCRdb reworked the public reads: Q25 trimming with fastp, MiXCR clone assembly, productive beta chains retained. Rows with a matching CDR3 protein are joined into one entry that keeps the most common DNA and genes. The sample yields about 500,000 distinct CDR3 sequences; over 10% were counted once. 12% to 15% of the sample is taken by the ten largest.

The source of this sequence is a female patient aged 2-15 years who had a stem cell transplant for aplastic anemia, so the T cells may come from the graft donor. Sequenced material: PBMCs, mostly from graft donor cells, taken 180 days after TCRalphabeta/CD19-depleted stem cell transplant. The chain was built from TRBV29-1 and TRBJ1-1; the D segment cannot be called with confidence. The DNA sequence is given as TGCAGCGTTGAGGTGTCGAAGTCAGTCGAAGCTTTCTTT. Its protein is CSVEVSKSVEAFF. Joined to the reference TRBV29-1 and TRBJ1-1 proteins, this CDR3 gives the full variable domain: SAVISQKPSRDICQRGTSLTIQCQVDSQVTMMFWYRQQPGQSLTLIATANQGSEATYESGFVIDKFPISRPNLTFSTLTVSNMSPEDSSIYLCSVEVSKSVEAFFGQGTRLTVV.